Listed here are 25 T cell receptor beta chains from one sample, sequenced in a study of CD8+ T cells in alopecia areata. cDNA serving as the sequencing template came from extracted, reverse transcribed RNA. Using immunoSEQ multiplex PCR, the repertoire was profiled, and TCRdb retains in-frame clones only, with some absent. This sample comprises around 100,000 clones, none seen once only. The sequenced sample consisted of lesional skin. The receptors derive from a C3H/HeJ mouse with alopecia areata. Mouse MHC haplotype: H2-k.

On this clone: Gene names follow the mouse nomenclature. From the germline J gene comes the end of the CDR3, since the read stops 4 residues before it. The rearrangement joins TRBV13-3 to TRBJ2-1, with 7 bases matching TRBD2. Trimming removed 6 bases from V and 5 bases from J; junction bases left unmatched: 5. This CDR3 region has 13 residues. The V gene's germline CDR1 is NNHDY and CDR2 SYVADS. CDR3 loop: CASNGGVNAEQFF. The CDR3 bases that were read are TGTGCCAGCAACGGGGGGGTGAATGCT.

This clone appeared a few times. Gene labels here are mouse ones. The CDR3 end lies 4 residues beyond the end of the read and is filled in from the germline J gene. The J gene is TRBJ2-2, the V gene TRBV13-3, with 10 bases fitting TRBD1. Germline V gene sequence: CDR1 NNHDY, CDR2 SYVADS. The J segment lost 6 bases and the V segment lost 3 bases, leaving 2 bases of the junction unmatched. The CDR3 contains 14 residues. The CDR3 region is CASSGTGGPGQLYF. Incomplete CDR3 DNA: TGTGCCAGCAGTGGGACAGGGGGTCCCGGG.

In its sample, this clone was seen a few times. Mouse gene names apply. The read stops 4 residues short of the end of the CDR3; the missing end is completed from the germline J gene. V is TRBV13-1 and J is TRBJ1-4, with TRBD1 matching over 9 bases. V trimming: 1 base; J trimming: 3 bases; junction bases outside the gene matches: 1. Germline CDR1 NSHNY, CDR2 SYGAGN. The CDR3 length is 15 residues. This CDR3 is CASSDWTGANERLFF. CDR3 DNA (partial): TGTGCCAGCAGTGATTGGACAGGGGCCAACGAA.

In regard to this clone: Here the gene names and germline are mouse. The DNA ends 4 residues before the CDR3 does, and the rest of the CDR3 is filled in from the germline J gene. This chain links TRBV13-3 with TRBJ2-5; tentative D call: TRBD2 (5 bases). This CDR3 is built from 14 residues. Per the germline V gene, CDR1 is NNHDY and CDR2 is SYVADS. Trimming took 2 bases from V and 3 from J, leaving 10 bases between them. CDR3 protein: CASSDSWEQDTQYF. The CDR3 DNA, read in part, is TGTGCCAGCAGTGACTCCTGGGAACAAGAC.

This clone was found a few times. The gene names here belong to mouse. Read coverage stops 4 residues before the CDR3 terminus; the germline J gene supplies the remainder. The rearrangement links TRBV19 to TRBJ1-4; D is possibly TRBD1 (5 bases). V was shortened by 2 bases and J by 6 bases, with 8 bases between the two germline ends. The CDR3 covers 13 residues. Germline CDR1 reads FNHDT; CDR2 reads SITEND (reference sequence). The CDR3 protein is CASSMGGDERLFF. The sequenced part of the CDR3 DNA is TGTGCCAGCAGTATGGGGGGAGACGAA.

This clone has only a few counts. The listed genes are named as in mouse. The part of the CDR3 DNA that was read is TGCACCTGCAGTGACAGGGGGCGCAACACA. It encodes CTCSDRGRNT. The complete CDR3 sequence is CTCSDRGRNTEVFF. The chain uses TRBV1 and TRBJ1-1; 9 bases fit TRBD1. The read halts 4 residues ahead of the CDR3 end, with the missing end drawn from the germline J gene. Germline V lookup: CDR1 NSQYPW, CDR2 LRSPGD (reference sequence). V was clipped by 4 bases and J by 2 bases; unmatched bases: 2. The CDR3 length is 14 residues.

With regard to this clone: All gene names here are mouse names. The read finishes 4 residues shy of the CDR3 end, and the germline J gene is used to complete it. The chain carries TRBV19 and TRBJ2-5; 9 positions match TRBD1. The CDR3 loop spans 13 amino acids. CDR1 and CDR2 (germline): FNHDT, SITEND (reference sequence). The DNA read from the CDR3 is TGTGCCAGCAACCTCGGGACAGGGGAC. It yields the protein CASNLGTGD. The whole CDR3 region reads CASNLGTGDTQYF.

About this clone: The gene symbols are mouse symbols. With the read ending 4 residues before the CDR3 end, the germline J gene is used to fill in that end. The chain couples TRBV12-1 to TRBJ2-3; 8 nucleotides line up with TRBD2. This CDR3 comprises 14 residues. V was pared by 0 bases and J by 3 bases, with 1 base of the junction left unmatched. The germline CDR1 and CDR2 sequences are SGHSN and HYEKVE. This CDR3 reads CASSLLGGAETLYF. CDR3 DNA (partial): TGTGCCAGCTCTCTCCTGGGGGGAGCAGAA.

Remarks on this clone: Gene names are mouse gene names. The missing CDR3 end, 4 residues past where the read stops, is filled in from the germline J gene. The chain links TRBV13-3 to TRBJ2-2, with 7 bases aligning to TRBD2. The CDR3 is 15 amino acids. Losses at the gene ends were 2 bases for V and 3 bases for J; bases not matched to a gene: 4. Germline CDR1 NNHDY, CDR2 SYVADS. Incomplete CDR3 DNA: TGTGCCAGCAGTGACTGGGGGTTGGACACCGGG. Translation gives CASSDWGLDTG. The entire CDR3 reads CASSDWGLDTGQLYF.

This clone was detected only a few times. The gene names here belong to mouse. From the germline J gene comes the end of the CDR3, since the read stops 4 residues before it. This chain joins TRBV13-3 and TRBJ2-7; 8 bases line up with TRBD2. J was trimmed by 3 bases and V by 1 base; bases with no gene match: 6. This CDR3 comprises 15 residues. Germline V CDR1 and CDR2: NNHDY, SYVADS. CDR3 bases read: TGTGCCAGCAGTGATATTGGGGGGGAGGACTAT. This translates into CASSDIGGEDY. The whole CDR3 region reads CASSDIGGEDYEQYF.

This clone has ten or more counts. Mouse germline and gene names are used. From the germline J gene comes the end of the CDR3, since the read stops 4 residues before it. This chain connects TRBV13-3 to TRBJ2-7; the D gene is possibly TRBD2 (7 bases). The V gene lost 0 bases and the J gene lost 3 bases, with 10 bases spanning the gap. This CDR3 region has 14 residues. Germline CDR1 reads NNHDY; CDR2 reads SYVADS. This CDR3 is CASSDDGGLYEQYF. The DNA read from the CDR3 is TGTGCCAGCAGTGATGACGGGGGGCTCTAT.

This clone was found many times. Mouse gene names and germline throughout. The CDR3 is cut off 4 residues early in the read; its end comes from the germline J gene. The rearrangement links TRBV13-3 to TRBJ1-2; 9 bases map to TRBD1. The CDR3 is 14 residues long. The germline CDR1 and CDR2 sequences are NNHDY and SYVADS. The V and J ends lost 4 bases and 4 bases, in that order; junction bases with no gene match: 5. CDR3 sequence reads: CASSLQGAGSDYTF. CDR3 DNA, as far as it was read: TGTGCCAGCAGTCTACAGGGGGCCGGCTCC.

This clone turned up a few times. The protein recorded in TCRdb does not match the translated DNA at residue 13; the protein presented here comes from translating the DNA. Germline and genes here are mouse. The CDR3 here is CTCRKDRGPYNSPLYF. The sequenced CDR3 bases are TGCACCTGCAGGAAGGACAGGGGGCCCTATAATTCGCCC. The chain links TRBV1 to TRBJ1-6, with TRBD1 matching over 11 bases. The read is 3 residues too short to cover the CDR3 end, so that end is filled in from the germline J gene. TRBJ1-6 is known as an ORF, though its function is uncertain. There are 16 residues in the CDR3. V lost 6 bases, J lost 2 bases, and 3 bases stayed unmatched. Germline V CDR1 and CDR2: NSQYPW, LRSPGD (reference sequence).

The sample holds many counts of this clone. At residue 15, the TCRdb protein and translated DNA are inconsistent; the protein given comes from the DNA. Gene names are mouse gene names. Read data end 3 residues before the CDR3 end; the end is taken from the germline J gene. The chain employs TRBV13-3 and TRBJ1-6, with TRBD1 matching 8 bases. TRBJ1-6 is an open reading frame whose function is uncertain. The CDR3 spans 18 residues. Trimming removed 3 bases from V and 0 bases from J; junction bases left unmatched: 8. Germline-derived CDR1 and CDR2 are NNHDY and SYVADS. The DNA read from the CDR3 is TGTGCCAGCAGTGCCGGGACAGGCTCTTCTTCCTATAATTCGCCC. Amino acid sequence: CASSAGTGSSSYNSP. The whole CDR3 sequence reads CASSAGTGSSSYNSPLYF.

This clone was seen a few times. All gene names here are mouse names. CDR3 DNA (partial): TGTGCCAGCAGTCTAGGGACTGTCTATGCT. Protein sequence: CASSLGTVYA. In full, the CDR3 is CASSLGTVYAEQFF. V usage is TRBV19 and J usage is TRBJ2-1; the match to TRBD2 covers 7 bases. The missing CDR3 end, 4 residues past where the read stops, is filled in from the germline J gene. Germline-derived CDR1 and CDR2 are FNHDT and SITEND (reference sequence). The V and J ends lost 4 bases and 3 bases, in that order; junction bases with no gene match: 4. CDR3 length: 14 residues.

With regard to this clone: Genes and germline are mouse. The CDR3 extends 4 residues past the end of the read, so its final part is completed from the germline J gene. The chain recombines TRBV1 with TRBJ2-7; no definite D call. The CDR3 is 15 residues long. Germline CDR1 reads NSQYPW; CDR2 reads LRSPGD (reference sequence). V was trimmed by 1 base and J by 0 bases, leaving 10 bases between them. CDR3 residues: CTCSAGETISYEQYF. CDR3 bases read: TGCACCTGCAGTGCAGGGGAGACAATCTCCTAT.

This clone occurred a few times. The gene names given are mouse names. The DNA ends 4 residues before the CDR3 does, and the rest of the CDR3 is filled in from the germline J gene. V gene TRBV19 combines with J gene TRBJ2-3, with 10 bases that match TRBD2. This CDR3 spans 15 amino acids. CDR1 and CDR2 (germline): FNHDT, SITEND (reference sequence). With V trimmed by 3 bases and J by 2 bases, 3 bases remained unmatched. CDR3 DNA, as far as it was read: TGTGCCAGCAGTACTGGGGGGGCGAATGCAGAA. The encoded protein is CASSTGGANAE. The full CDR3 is CASSTGGANAETLYF.

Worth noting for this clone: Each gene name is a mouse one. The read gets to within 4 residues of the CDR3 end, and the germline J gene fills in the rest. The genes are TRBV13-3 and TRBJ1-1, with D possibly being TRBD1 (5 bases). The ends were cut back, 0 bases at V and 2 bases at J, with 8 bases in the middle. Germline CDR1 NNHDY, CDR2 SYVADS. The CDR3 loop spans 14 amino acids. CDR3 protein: CASSDVGVNTEVFF. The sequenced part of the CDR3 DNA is TGTGCCAGCAGTGATGTAGGGGTCAACACA.

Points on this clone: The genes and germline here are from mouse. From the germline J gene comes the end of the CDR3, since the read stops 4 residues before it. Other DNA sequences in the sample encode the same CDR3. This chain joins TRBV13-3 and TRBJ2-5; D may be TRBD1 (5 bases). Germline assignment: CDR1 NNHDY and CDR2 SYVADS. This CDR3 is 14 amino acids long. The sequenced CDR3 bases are TGTGCCAGCAGTGATGAGCAGGGTAAAGAC. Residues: CASSDEQGKD. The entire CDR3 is CASSDEQGKDTQYF.

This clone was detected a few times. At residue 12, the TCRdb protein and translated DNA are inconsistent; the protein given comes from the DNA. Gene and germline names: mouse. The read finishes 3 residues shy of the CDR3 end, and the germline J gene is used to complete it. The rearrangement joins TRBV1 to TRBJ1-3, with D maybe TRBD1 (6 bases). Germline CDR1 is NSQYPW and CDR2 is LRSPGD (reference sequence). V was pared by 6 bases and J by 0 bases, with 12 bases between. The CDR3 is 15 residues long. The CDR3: CTCRTGTNSGNTLYF. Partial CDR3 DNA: TGCACCTGCAGGACCGGGACAAATTCTGGAAATACG.

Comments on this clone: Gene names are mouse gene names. The sequenced part of the CDR3 DNA is TGTGCCAGCACCCCGGGACTTGCCTCCTAT. The encoded protein is CASTPGLASY. The full CDR3 sequence reads CASTPGLASYEQYF. This chain connects TRBV13-3 to TRBJ2-7; possible D gene TRBD2, 6 bases. The missing CDR3 end, 4 residues past where the read stops, is filled in from the germline J gene. Trimming took off 6 bases at V and 0 bases at J, with 13 bases between the two ends. Germline V gives CDR1 NNHDY, CDR2 SYVADS. This CDR3 contains 14 residues.

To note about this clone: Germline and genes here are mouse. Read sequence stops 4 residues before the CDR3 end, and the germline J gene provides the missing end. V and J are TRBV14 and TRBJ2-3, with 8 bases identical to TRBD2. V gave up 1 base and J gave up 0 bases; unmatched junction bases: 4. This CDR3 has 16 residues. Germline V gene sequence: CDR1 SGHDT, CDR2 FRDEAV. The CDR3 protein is CASSFTGGPSAETLYF. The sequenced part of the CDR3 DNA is TGTGCCAGCAGTTTCACTGGGGGCCCTAGTGCAGAA.

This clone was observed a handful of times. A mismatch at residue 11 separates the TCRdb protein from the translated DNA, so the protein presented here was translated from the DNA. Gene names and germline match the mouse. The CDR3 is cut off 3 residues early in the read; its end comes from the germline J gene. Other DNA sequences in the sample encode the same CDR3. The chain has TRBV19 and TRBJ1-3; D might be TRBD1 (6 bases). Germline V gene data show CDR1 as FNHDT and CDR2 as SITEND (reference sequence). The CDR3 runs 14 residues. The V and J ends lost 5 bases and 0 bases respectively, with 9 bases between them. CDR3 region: CASSDRPSGNTLYF. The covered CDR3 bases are TGTGCCAGCAGCGACAGGCCTTCTGGAAATACG.

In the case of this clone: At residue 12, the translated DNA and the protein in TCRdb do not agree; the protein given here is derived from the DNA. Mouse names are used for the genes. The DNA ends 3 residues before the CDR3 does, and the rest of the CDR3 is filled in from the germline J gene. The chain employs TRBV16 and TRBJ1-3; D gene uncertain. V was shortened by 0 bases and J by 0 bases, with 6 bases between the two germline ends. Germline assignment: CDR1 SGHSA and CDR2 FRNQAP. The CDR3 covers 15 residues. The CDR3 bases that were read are TGTGCAAGCAGCTTAGAAGACAATTCTGGAAATACG. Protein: CASSLEDNSGNT. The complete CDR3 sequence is CASSLEDNSGNTLYF. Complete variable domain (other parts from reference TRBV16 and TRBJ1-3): NAGVIQTPRHKVTGKGQEATLWCEPISGHSAVFWYRQTIVQGLEFLTYFRNQAPIDDSGMPKERFSAQMPNQSHSTLKIQSTQPQDSAVYLCASSLEDNSGNTLYFGEGSRLIVV.

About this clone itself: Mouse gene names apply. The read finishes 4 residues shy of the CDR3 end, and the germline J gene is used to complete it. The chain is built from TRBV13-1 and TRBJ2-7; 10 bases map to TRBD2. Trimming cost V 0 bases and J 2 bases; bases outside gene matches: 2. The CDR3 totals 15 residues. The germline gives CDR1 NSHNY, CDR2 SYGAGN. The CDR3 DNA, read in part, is TGTGCCAGCAGTGATGGACTGGGGGGCCCCTAT. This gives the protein CASSDGLGGPY. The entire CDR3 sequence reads CASSDGLGGPYEQYF.